Listed here is a single T cell receptor (beta chain). CDR1 and CDR2 from the germline V gene are MDHEN and SYDVKM. This CDR3 has 13 residues. Trimming stripped 7 bases from V and 3 bases from J, with 12 bases between. The sample belongs to a study of blood T cell repertoires in COVID-19. Profiled with immunoSEQ multiplex PCR; TCRdb holds only in-frame clones, not every one. The repertoire holds 350,000 to 500,000 clones, with around nine tenths as singletons. Material: PBMCs or T cells enriched from blood (not recorded which). The source of this sequence is a woman aged 18-29 years who had been exposed to COVID-19. The rearrangement links TRBV28 to TRBJ1-2; no definite D call. The CDR3 is CASTPFGYYGYTF. In DNA, the CDR3 is TGTGCCAGCACCCCGTTTGGCTACTATGGCTACACCTTC.